The following is a T cell receptor beta chain sequence with its context. Its antigen is undetermined. The PCR employed 60 Vbeta primers together with 13 Jbeta primers. Assay: immunoSEQ multiplex PCR; the TCRdb copy retains only in-frame clones and omits some. The sample shows about 83,000 clones, and 3.8% sits with its ten largest clones. This record comes from a study of cytomegalovirus exposure and HLA in healthy donors. Regarding the study as a whole: Presence/absence analysis assumed near-uniform sequencing depth across donors.

Trimming removed 0 bases at V and 6 bases at J, with 9 bases between. The CDR3 runs to 13 residues. Per germline, CDR1 SGHAT and CDR2 FQNNGV. The sequencing input was PBMCs. The source is a man between 18 and 35 years old in good health and CMV-seropositive. The chain recombines TRBV11-2 with TRBJ2-7; no definite D call. The CDR3 DNA reads as TGTGCCAGCAGCTTAGATCTCGCGGCCGAGCAGTACTTC. This translates into CASSLDLAAEQYF.